The 27 T cell receptor beta chains below come from one sample, sequenced in a study of cytotoxic CD8 clonotypes in ibrutinib-treated CLL. Sequencing was performed with immunoSEQ multiplex PCR; in TCRdb, only in-frame clones are kept and a portion is missing. Of approximately 190,000 clones listed, 70% to 75% are singletons. Sequences were derived from PBMCs, sampled after 12 months of ibrutinib treatment. These receptor sequences come from a human donor with chronic lymphocytic leukemia.

This chain uses TRBV6-4 with TRBJ2-7; maybe TRBD2 (6 bases). CDR3 size: 17 residues. The germline gives CDR1 MRHNA, CDR2 SNTAGT. V was cut by 8 bases and J by 0 bases, with 23 bases left in between. The CDR3 nucleotides are TGTGCCAGCTATACCCCCCCACTAGCAAGAATCTCCTACGAGCAGTACTTC. Translated: CASYTPPLARISYEQYF.

The chain uses TRBV18 and TRBJ1-4, with D possibly being TRBD1 (6 bases). Germline V gene sequence: CDR1 KGHSH, CDR2 LQKENI. V dropped 6 bases and J dropped 0 bases, with 11 bases sitting between them. The CDR3 sequence is 15 residues long. In nucleotides, the CDR3 is TGTGCCAGCTCCCGGGACATTGCAACTAATGAAAAACTGTTTTTT. Translated: CASSRDIATNEKLFF.

This chain links TRBV29-1 with TRBJ1-1, with D unresolved. V lost 1 base to trimming and J lost 1 base, with 10 bases between them. CDR3 length: 14 residues. CDR1 is SQVTM and CDR2 is ANQGSEA in the germline V gene. CDR3 in amino acids: CSVEGLASNTEAFF. CDR3 nucleotide sequence: TGCAGCGTTGAAGGACTCGCTTCGAACACTGAAGCTTTCTTT.

This sequence joins TRBV18 and TRBJ2-1; D is possibly TRBD2 (5 bases). Germline values: CDR1 KGHSH, CDR2 LQKENI. The CDR3 runs to 13 residues. Trimming pared 5 bases from V and 4 bases from J, leaving 9 bases between. In DNA form, the CDR3 reads TGTGCCAGCTCAATCGGGGTTTACAATGAGCAGTTCTTC. Its translation: CASSIGVYNEQFF.

The V call is TRBV28, the J call TRBJ2-7; D assignment may be TRBD1 or TRBD2 (6 bases each). V lost 7 bases, J lost 6 bases, and 16 bases lay in between. CDR1 is MDHEN, CDR2 SYDVKM, per germline. The CDR3 spans 13 residues. The CDR3 DNA follows: TGTGCCAGCAATCTTTCGGGGGCCAGCGAGCAGTACTTC. Translating gives CASNLSGASEQYF.

This clone turned up a few times. The chain employs TRBV7-9 and TRBJ2-3; D is unclear. The germline CDR1 and CDR2 sequences are SEHNR and FQNEAQ (reference sequence). V lost 6 bases and J 0 bases, leaving 7 bases between the germline ends. The CDR3 extends over 13 amino acids. The CDR3 coding sequence is TGTGCCAGCAGTGTAATCAGCACAGATACGCAGTATTTT. Translated, it gives CASSVISTDTQYF.

This clone showed up just a few times. The V and J genes are TRBV7-9 and TRBJ1-1, with D uncertain. CDR1 is SEHNR and CDR2 is FQNEAQ in the germline V gene (reference sequence). The CDR3 has 14 amino acids. Trimming removed 5 bases from V and 4 bases from J, with 14 bases in between. This chain's CDR3 is CASSPLKGPTEAFF. DNA for the CDR3: TGTGCCAGCAGCCCCTTAAAAGGGCCCACTGAAGCTTTCTTT.

This chain connects TRBV6-5 to TRBJ1-1; D uncertain. Germline CDR1 MNHEY, CDR2 SVGAGI. The CDR3 is made up of 13 amino acids. Trimming took off 7 bases at V and 5 bases at J, with 14 bases between the two ends. CDR3 coding DNA: TGTGCCAGCACCCCGGTCGGGTGGACTGAAGCTTTCTTT. Its translation is CASTPVGWTEAFF.

This rearrangement joins TRBV9 to TRBJ1-2, with TRBD1 matching 7 bases. The junction had 9 bases not matched to a gene; V was cut back by 3 bases and J by 4 bases. Germline V gene lookup returns CDR1 SGDLS and CDR2 YYNGEE. This CDR3 contains 15 residues. As DNA, the CDR3 is TGTGCCAGCAGCGCACAGGGGATTACGGGCTATGGCTACACCTTC. Encoded protein: CASSAQGITGYGYTF.

This clone was observed once. The rearrangement uses TRBV19 and TRBJ2-1; D is perhaps TRBD1 (5 bases). Per the germline V gene, CDR1 is LNHDA and CDR2 is SQIVND (reference sequence). The CDR3 length is 15 residues. V was shortened by 3 bases and J by 6 bases, with 15 bases between the two germline ends. This CDR3 reads CASSIGRAGFNEQFF. DNA for the CDR3: TGTGCCAGTAGTATCGGCCGGGCAGGGTTCAATGAGCAGTTCTTC.

The CDR3 DNA is TGTGCCAGCAGCCGTAAACCGGGACTAGCGGAAGAGACCCAGTACTTC. Translation: CASSRKPGLAEETQYF. This chain links TRBV11-2 with TRBJ2-5; TRBD2 agrees at 11 bases. Germline assignment: CDR1 SGHAT and CDR2 FQNNGV. V trimming: 5 bases; J trimming: 3 bases; junction bases outside the gene matches: 8. The CDR3 extends over 16 amino acids.

This clone was counted once. The chain uses TRBV6-5 and TRBJ1-2; 8 positions agree with TRBD1. This CDR3 has 15 residues. Germline values: CDR1 MNHEY, CDR2 SVGAGI. CDR3 sequence reads: CATERGQGSVSGYTF. The CDR3 DNA follows: TGTGCGACCGAGCGAGGACAGGGCAGTGTGAGTGGCTACACCTTC.

J is TRBJ1-1 and V is TRBV12-5; D gene unclear. Deletions cut 0 bases from V and 4 bases from J, with 9 bases between. The CDR3 contains 14 residues. Germline-derived CDR1 and CDR2 are LGHNT and FRNRAP. The CDR3: CASGLVGLGTEAFF. CDR3 bases: TGTGCTAGTGGTTTGGTAGGGCTGGGCACTGAAGCTTTCTTT.

This clone was seen a handful of times. The chain joins TRBV5-1 to TRBJ2-5; perhaps TRBD2 as D (6 bases). The germline gives CDR1 SGHRS, CDR2 YFSETQ. V shed 0 bases and J shed 4 bases, with 10 bases lying between them. This CDR3 spans 14 amino acids. CDR3 region: CASSLGSGGETQYF. CDR3 in DNA: TGCGCCAGCAGCTTGGGGTCCGGGGGAGAGACCCAGTACTTC. Together with reference TRBV5-1 and TRBJ2-5, the CDR3 gives the full variable domain: KAGVTQTPRYLIKTRGQQVTLSCSPISGHRSVSWYQQTPGQGLQFLFEYFSETQRNKGNFPGRFSGRQFSNSRSEMNVSTLELGDSALYLCASSLGSGGETQYFGPGTRLLVL.

The rearrangement joins TRBV25-1 to TRBJ2-6; maybe TRBD1 (5 bases). The germline V and J ends were trimmed by 5 bases and 5 bases, with 22 bases remaining between them. CDR3 length equals 18 residues. Germline V CDR1 and CDR2: MGHDK, SYGVNS. The DNA for the CDR3 is TGTGCCAGCAGTCCGTCGAAAACTGGACAAAGTCGGGCCAACGTCCTGACTTTC. It is translated as CASSPSKTGQSRANVLTF.

The chain has TRBV6-6 and TRBJ1-1; TRBD1 is a possible D gene (5 bases). This CDR3 has 13 amino acids. The V end lost 7 bases, the J end lost 1 base, and 10 bases lay between the germline ends. Looked up from germline, CDR1 is MNHNY and CDR2 is SVGAGI (reference sequence). As DNA, the CDR3 is TGTGCCAGCACCGCCACAGGGAACACTGAAGCTTTCTTT. It specifies CASTATGNTEAFF.

This chain connects TRBV6-6 to TRBJ1-1; D is perhaps TRBD1 (5 bases). There are 11 residues in the CDR3. Germline V CDR1 and CDR2: MNHNY, SVGAGI (reference sequence). The germline V and J ends were trimmed by 6 bases and 9 bases, with 11 bases remaining between them. CDR3 sequence: CASRRDSKAFF. CDR3 DNA: TGTGCCAGCAGACGCGACAGTAAAGCTTTCTTT.

This clone was seen only once. The chain combines TRBV30 with TRBJ1-5; a weak D match, TRBD1 (6 bases). Germline V lookup: CDR1 GTSNPN, CDR2 SVGIG (reference sequence). The V gene lost 3 bases and the J gene lost 5 bases, with 11 bases spanning the gap. The CDR3 has 13 residues. The DNA of the CDR3 is TGTGCCTGGAGCCCGGACAGCGATCAGCCCCAGCATTTT. It is translated as CAWSPDSDQPQHF.

This clone has a handful of counts. The V and J genes are TRBV6-1 and TRBJ1-3; D unclear. V lost 3 bases and J lost 0, with 3 bases in between. This CDR3 is built from 13 residues. Germline CDR1 reads MNHNS; CDR2 reads SASEGT. CDR3: CASSEVSGNTIYF. The CDR3 coding sequence is TGTGCCAGCAGTGAGGTCTCTGGAAACACCATATATTTT.

This clone appeared once. The V and J genes are TRBV29-1 and TRBJ1-3, with D hard to call. Germline CDR1 and CDR2: SQVTM and ANQGSEA. CDR3 length: 13 amino acids. Deletions cut 4 bases from V and 0 bases from J, with 7 bases between. CDR3 bases: TGCAGCGTTGTCGGGGACTCTGGAAACACCATATATTTT. Translation: CSVVGDSGNTIYF.

The rearrangement uses TRBV18 and TRBJ1-2; D is possibly TRBD1 (6 bases). The V gene's germline CDR1 is KGHSH and CDR2 LQKENI. This CDR3 spans 12 amino acids. V lost 4 bases, J lost 10 bases, and 13 bases lay in between. The CDR3 loop is CASSRDKGDYTF. Written as DNA, the CDR3 is TGTGCCAGCTCACGGGACAAAGGGGACTACACCTTC.

The chain joins TRBV9 to TRBJ2-1, with D possibly being TRBD2 (6 bases). V lost 2 bases and J 5 bases, leaving 17 bases between the germline ends. The CDR3 consists of 16 residues. CDR1 and CDR2 from the germline V gene are SGDLS and YYNGEE. CDR3 sequence: CASSVRGSNWNNEQFF. The DNA for the CDR3 is TGTGCCAGCAGCGTCCGGGGGAGCAATTGGAACAATGAGCAGTTCTTC.

The chain has TRBV27 and TRBJ2-5, with unresolved D. The CDR3 loop spans 13 amino acids. Germline V CDR1 and CDR2: MNHEY, SMNVEV (reference sequence). Trimming removed 6 bases from V and 2 bases from J, with 10 bases in between. This CDR3 is CASRVHGQETQYF. As DNA, the CDR3 is TGTGCCAGCAGAGTACACGGACAAGAGACCCAGTACTTC.

This clone was counted once. V gene TRBV30 combines with J gene TRBJ1-4; D possibly corresponds to TRBD1 (6 bases). CDR1 and CDR2 (germline): GTSNPN, SVGIG (reference sequence). V lost 2 bases, J lost 8 bases, and 12 bases lay in between. This CDR3 spans 13 amino acids. CDR3 DNA: TGTGCCTGGAGTAACACAGGGAGGGAAAAACTGTTTTTT. Amino acids: CAWSNTGREKLFF.

The V gene is TRBV7-9, the J gene TRBJ1-1; D is unresolved. Germline V gives CDR1 SEHNR, CDR2 FQNEAQ (reference sequence). CDR3 size: 14 residues. V was shortened by 1 base and J by 1 base, with 7 bases between the two germline ends. CDR3 sequence reads: CASSLGAGNTEAFF. DNA for the CDR3: TGTGCCAGCAGCTTAGGGGCAGGGAACACTGAAGCTTTCTTT.

This clone was counted only a few times. CDR3 DNA sequence: TGTGCCAGCAGCGTCACAGACTTAAGCACAGATACGCAGTATTTT. Encoded protein: CASSVTDLSTDTQYF. The chain carries TRBV7-3 and TRBJ2-3; D unresolved. The CDR3 covers 15 residues. Germline assignment: CDR1 SGHTA and CDR2 FQGTGA. V was trimmed by 5 bases and J by 0 bases, leaving 12 bases between them.

This clone was found a few times. The J gene is TRBJ2-5, the V gene TRBV12-1; the tabulated D call, TRBD2, remains unverified against the DNA. TRBV12-1 is given as a pseudogene. The CDR3 length is 15 residues. The CDR3 sequence: CASSPALAGGETQYF. The CDR3 DNA is TGTGCCAGCAGCCCCGCCTTGGCGGGAGGTGAGACCCAGTACTTC.